Presented here are 24 T cell receptor beta chains from one specimen sequenced in a study of identical twins. TCRdb re-called the 5' RACE reads with MiXCR, one entry per CDR3 protein. The repertoire holds about 790,000 distinct CDR3 sequences, roughly 18% seen once, with around 12% in the top ten. The same sample was also studied in work on T cells expressing NK-cell markers.

The sample consisted of PBMCs. The receptor source for this set is a woman aged 18-29 years in good health.

CDR3 sequence (DNA): TGTGCCAGCAGCGGAACCACACGTACCTACGAGCAGTACTTC. Translation gives CASSGTTRTYEQYF. The chain joins TRBV2 to TRBJ2-7, with no clear D. Deletions cut 6 bases from V and 2 bases from J, with 14 bases between. There are 14 residues in the CDR3. Looked up from germline, CDR1 is SNHLY and CDR2 is FYNNEI.

CDR3 bases: TGCGCCAGCAGCCAAGACCCCCAGGGGGCACTCTCGTATGAGCAGTTCTTC. It encodes CASSQDPQGALSYEQFF. The chain recombines TRBV4-3 with TRBJ2-1, with 8 positions matching TRBD1. V lost 0 bases and J lost 8; bases outside the gene matches: 12. Looked up from germline, CDR1 is LGHNA and CDR2 is YSLEER. This CDR3 comprises 17 residues.

This clonotype was seen more than once but under ten times. The CDR3 spells CASSFLAQETQYF. The DNA for the CDR3 is TGTGCCAGCAGCTTCTTAGCCCAAGAGACCCAGTACTTC. V and J are TRBV11-2 and TRBJ2-5; D gene uncertain. Germline assignment: CDR1 SGHAT and CDR2 FQNNGV. V gave up 3 bases and J gave up 1 base, with 6 bases separating them. The CDR3 is 13 amino acids.

This clonotype was seen a few times. V usage is TRBV12-3 or TRBV12-4 and J usage is TRBJ2-1; weak D call: TRBD2 (5 bases). The V end lost 6 bases, the J end lost 4 bases, and 10 bases lay between the germline ends. CDR3 length: 13 amino acids. This CDR3 reads CASRERIYNEQFF. In DNA form, the CDR3 reads TGTGCCAGCAGGGAGCGGATTTACAATGAGCAGTTCTTC.

This clonotype was seen more than once but under ten times. J is TRBJ2-1 and V is TRBV7-2, with D uncertain. The CDR3 spans 13 residues. V was pared by 6 bases and J by 12 bases, with 18 bases between. The germline V gene encodes CDR1 SGHTA and CDR2 FQGNSA. CDR3 sequence: CASRSTLRVGQFF. In DNA form, the CDR3 reads TGTGCCAGCAGGTCAACCTTAAGGGTTGGGCAGTTCTTC.

This clonotype has just a few counts. The rearrangement uses TRBV10-3 and TRBJ2-3; D unresolved. V dropped 0 bases and J dropped 5 bases, with 6 bases sitting between them. Per germline, CDR1 ENHRY and CDR2 SYGVKD. CDR3 length equals 13 residues. This CDR3 is CAISESPQDTQYF. CDR3 coding DNA: TGTGCCATCAGTGAGTCGCCCCAAGATACGCAGTATTTT.

CDR3 coding DNA: TGTGCCAGCAGTTACTCGACAGGGGGCGGGGAGCAGTACTTC. As protein: CASSYSTGGGEQYF. The rearrangement uses TRBV6-5 and TRBJ2-7, with 10 bases lining up with TRBD1. The CDR3 is 14 amino acids. The ends lost 0 bases at V and 7 bases at J; junction bases unmatched: 3. CDR1 is MNHEY and CDR2 is SVGAGI in the germline V gene.

The V and J genes are TRBV19 and TRBJ1-1; D unresolved. The germline V and J ends were trimmed by 3 bases and 4 bases, with 9 bases remaining between them. The CDR3 loop spans 13 amino acids. CDR1 and CDR2 from the germline V gene are LNHDA and SQIVND (reference sequence). CDR3 bases: TGTGCCAGTAGTATTTTTCCGACCACTGAAGCTTTCTTT. Translation gives CASSIFPTTEAFF.

V gene TRBV30 combines with J gene TRBJ2-3; the match to TRBD2 covers 7 bases. The CDR3 has 16 residues. The V and J ends lost 2 bases and 4 bases, in that order; junction bases with no gene match: 12. CDR1 GTSNPN and CDR2 SVGIG come from the germline V gene (reference sequence). The CDR3 loop is CAWSRYSGRFADTQYF. The CDR3 DNA follows: TGTGCCTGGAGTAGATATTCCGGGAGGTTCGCAGATACGCAGTATTTT.

This clonotype was detected only a few times. The chain couples TRBV5-1 to TRBJ2-7; a possible D gene is TRBD2 (6 bases). This CDR3 region has 12 residues. V was cut by 1 base and J by 6 bases, with 8 bases left in between. Germline loops: CDR1 SGHRS, CDR2 YFSETQ. CDR3 sequence reads: CASSLISGEQYF. The CDR3 region has the DNA TGCGCCAGCAGCTTGATTAGCGGCGAGCAGTACTTC.

The V and J genes are TRBV7-3 and TRBJ2-1; possibly TRBD2 for D (5 bases). Germline CDR1 is SGHTA and CDR2 is FQGTGA. V lost 1 base, J lost 0 bases, and 10 bases lay in between. CDR3 length equals 16 residues. The DNA of the CDR3 is TGTGCCAGCAGCTTAAAAAGCGGAAGCTCCTACAATGAGCAGTTCTTC. Translated, it gives CASSLKSGSSYNEQFF.

The chain recombines TRBV6-1 with TRBJ2-7; 7 nucleotides match TRBD1. Losses at the gene ends were 5 bases for V and 2 bases for J; bases not matched to a gene: 6. Per the germline V gene, CDR1 is MNHNS and CDR2 is SASEGT. This CDR3 has 14 residues. The CDR3: CASSPTGAAYEQYF. The DNA of the CDR3 is TGTGCCAGCAGTCCCACAGGGGCCGCCTACGAGCAGTACTTC.

V is TRBV6-2 or TRBV6-3 and J is TRBJ1-4; the D is unclear. Germline V lookup: CDR1 MNHEY, CDR2 SVGEGT. The length of the CDR3 is 12 residues. V lost 4 bases and J 7 bases, leaving 7 bases between the germline ends. CDR3 in DNA: TGTGCCAGCAGTTCAAGGATTGAAAAACTGTTTTTT. It translates to CASSSRIEKLFF.

This clonotype was counted a few times. CDR3 bases: TGTGCTAGTGGCCGAGGACTATCCTACGAGCAGTACTTC. Amino acids: CASGRGLSYEQYF. V is TRBV12-5 and J is TRBJ2-7; a possible D gene is TRBD2 (6 bases). Trimming left V 6 bases short and J 1 base short, with 10 bases between. Germline V gives CDR1 LGHNT, CDR2 FRNRAP. The CDR3 is 13 amino acids.

V usage is TRBV30 and J usage is TRBJ1-1; no reliable D call. Germline V gives CDR1 GTSNPN, CDR2 SVGIG (reference sequence). The V end was cut by 4 bases, the J end by 10 bases, with 13 bases between. This CDR3 comprises 11 residues. The CDR3 nucleotides are TGTGCCTGGATGGCCCCATACCGAGCTTTCTTT. It is translated as CAWMAPYRAFF.

This clonotype was seen only a few times. The junction departs from the called germline gene at one end, perhaps through a read error. The J gene is TRBJ2-1, the V gene TRBV25-1; D is perhaps TRBD1 (5 bases). Germline-derived CDR1 and CDR2 are MGHDK and SYGVNS. The CDR3 covers 13 residues. The CDR3 nucleotides are TGTGCCAGCAGTGAATTTGGCGCGACAGAATCAATCTTC. Translated: CASSEFGATESIF.

The chain recombines TRBV29-1 with TRBJ2-1; the D gene could be TRBD1 or TRBD2 (5 bases each). Germline V lookup: CDR1 SQVTM, CDR2 ANQGSEA. Trimming cost V 6 bases and J 0 bases, with 15 bases left between them. This CDR3 is 15 amino acids long. The CDR3 is CSVSGTESSYNEQFF. DNA of the CDR3: TGCAGCGTCTCCGGGACGGAGAGCTCCTACAATGAGCAGTTCTTC.

The CDR3 sequence: CASSQDRPRRAGGVSYEQYF. CDR3 bases: TGCGCCAGCAGCCAAGATCGCCCCCGGCGGGCAGGGGGCGTCTCCTACGAGCAGTACTTC. The V call is TRBV4-1, the J call TRBJ2-7; 8 bases match TRBD1. Germline CDR1 is MGHRA and CDR2 is YSYEKL. V gave up 0 bases and J gave up 0 bases; unmatched junction bases: 16. The CDR3 is 20 amino acids.

The V gene is TRBV3-1, the J gene TRBJ2-1; maybe TRBD1 (6 bases). Germline V gene sequence: CDR1 LGHDT, CDR2 YNNKEL (reference sequence). The CDR3 runs to 15 residues. The V and J ends lost 6 bases and 8 bases respectively, with 20 bases between them. Here the CDR3 reads CASRRGHALGYEQFF. In DNA form, the CDR3 reads TGTGCCAGCAGACGGGGACACGCCCTAGGGTATGAGCAGTTCTTC.

The chain couples TRBV7-9 to TRBJ2-7; 9 nucleotides match TRBD2. J was trimmed by 1 base and V by 3 bases; bases with no gene match: 4. Per germline, CDR1 SEHNR and CDR2 FQNEAQ (reference sequence). The CDR3 contains 15 residues. The CDR3 DNA reads as TGTGCCAGCAGCTTTCCGACTAGCGGATCCTACGAGCAGTACTTC. It translates to CASSFPTSGSYEQYF.

This clonotype occurred a few times. The chain uses TRBV7-2 and TRBJ2-3; the match to TRBD2 covers 7 bases. V lost 5 bases and J lost 2; bases outside the gene matches: 7. Germline V lookup: CDR1 SGHTA, CDR2 FQGNSA. The CDR3 runs to 15 residues. In nucleotides, the CDR3 is TGTGCCAGCAGCGCCAGCGGGAACCCCACAGATACGCAGTATTTT. Protein sequence: CASSASGNPTDTQYF.

The sample holds a few counts of this clonotype. The rearrangement uses TRBV12-3 or TRBV12-4 and TRBJ1-2, with 11 bases identical to TRBD1. This CDR3 is 16 amino acids long. V was clipped by 5 bases and J by 0 bases; unmatched bases: 5. CDR3 residues: CASSRTGGLSNYGYTF. DNA of the CDR3: TGTGCCAGCAGTCGGACAGGGGGCTTGTCTAACTATGGCTACACCTTC.

The chain employs TRBV6-5 and TRBJ2-5; 11 bases fit TRBD1. Germline V gene data show CDR1 as MNHEY and CDR2 as SVGAGI. With V trimmed by 2 bases and J by 9 bases, 11 bases remained unmatched. This CDR3 is built from 16 residues. CDR3 nucleotide sequence: TGTGCCAGCAGTTACCGGCCGGGACAGGGGGAGGTGGCCCAGTACTTC. This sequence encodes CASSYRPGQGEVAQYF.

This clonotype was seen at least ten times. The chain is built from TRBV7-2 and TRBJ2-1; D possibly corresponds to TRBD1 (6 bases). The CDR3 covers 15 residues. Trimming cost V 3 bases and J 0 bases, with 9 bases left between them. Germline loops: CDR1 SGHTA, CDR2 FQGNSA. CDR3 in amino acids: CASSLTGISYNEQFF. The CDR3 nucleotides read TGTGCCAGCAGCTTGACAGGAATCTCCTACAATGAGCAGTTCTTC.